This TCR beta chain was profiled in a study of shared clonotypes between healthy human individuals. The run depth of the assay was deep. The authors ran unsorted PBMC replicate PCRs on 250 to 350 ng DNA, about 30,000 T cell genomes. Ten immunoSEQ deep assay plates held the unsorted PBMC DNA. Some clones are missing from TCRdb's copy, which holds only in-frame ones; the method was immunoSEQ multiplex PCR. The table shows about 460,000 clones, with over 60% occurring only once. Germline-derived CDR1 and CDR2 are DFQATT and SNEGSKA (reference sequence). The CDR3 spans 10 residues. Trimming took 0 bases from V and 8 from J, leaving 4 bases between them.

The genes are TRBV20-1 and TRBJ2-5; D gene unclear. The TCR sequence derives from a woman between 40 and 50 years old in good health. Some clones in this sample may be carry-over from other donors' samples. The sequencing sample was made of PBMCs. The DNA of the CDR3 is TGCAGTGCTAGAGAAACTACCCAGTACTTC. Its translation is CSARETTQYF.